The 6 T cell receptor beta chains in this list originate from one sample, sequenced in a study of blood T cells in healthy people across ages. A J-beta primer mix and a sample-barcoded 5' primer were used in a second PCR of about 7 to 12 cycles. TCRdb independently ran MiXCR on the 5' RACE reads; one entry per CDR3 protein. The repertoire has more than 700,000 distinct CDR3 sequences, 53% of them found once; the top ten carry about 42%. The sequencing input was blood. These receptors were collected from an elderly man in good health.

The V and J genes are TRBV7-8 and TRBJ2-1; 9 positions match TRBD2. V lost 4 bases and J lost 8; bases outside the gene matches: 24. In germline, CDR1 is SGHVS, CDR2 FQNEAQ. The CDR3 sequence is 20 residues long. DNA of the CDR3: TGTGCCAGCAGCTCTAACCCCCCGGGACTAGCTGGAGTACAGGTGGATGAGCAGTTCTTC. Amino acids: CASSSNPPGLAGVQVDEQFF.

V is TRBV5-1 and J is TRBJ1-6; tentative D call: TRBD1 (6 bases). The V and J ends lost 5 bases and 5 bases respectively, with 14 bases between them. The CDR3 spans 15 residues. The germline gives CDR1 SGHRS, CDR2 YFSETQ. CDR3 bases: TGCGCCAGCAGGCCGACGGGACATCATAATTCACCCCTCCACTTT. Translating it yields CASRPTGHHNSPLHF.

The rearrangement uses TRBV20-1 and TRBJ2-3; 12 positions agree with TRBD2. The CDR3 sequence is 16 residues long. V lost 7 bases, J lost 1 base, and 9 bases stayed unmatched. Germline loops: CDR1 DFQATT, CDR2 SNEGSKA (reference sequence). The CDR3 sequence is CSVSASGRAGTDTQYF. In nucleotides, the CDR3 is TGCAGTGTTTCGGCTAGCGGGAGGGCCGGCACAGATACGCAGTATTTT.

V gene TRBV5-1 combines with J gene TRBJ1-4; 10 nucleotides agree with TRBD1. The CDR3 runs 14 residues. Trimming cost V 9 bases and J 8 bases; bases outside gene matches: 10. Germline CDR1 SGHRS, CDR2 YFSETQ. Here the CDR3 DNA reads TGCGCCACTTCGGCCGGGACAGGGGACGAAAAACTGTTTTTT. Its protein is CATSAGTGDEKLFF. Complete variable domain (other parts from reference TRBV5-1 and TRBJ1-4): KAGVTQTPRYLIKTRGQQVTLSCSPISGHRSVSWYQQTPGQGLQFLFEYFSETQRNKGNFPGRFSGRQFSNSRSEMNVSTLELGDSALYLCATSAGTGDEKLFFGSGTQLSVL.

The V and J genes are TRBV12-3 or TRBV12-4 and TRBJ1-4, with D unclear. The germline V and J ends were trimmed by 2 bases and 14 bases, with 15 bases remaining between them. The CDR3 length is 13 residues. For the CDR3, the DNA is TGTGCCAGCAGTTTAATCGGCAGAACGAGTCTGTTTTTT. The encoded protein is CASSLIGRTSLFF.

Written as DNA, the CDR3 is TGTGCCACCAGCAGAGGAGGAGAAATCTACGAGCAGTACTTC. Its translation is CATSRGGEIYEQYF. The chain carries TRBV15 and TRBJ2-7; D not resolved. V shed 1 base and J shed 3 bases, with 10 bases lying between them. The CDR3 consists of 14 residues. The germline CDR1 and CDR2 sequences are LNHNV and YYDKDF (reference sequence).